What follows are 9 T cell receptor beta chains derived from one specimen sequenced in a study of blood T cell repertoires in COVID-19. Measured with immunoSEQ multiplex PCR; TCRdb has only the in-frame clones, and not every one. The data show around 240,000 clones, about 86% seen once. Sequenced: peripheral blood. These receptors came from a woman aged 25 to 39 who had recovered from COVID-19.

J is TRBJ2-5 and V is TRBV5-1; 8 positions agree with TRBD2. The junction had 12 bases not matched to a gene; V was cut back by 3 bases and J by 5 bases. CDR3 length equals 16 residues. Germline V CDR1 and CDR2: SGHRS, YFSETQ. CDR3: CASSSGRLALSETQYF. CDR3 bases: TGCGCCAGCAGCTCTGGTCGACTAGCGCTTTCTGAGACCCAGTACTTC.

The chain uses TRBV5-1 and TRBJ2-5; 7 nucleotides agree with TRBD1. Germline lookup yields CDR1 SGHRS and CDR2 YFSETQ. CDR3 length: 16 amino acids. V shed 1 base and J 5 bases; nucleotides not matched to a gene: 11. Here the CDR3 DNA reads TGCGCCAGCAGCTTGCGGAACGAGGGGGCTGGGGAGACCCAGTACTTC. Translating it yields CASSLRNEGAGETQYF.

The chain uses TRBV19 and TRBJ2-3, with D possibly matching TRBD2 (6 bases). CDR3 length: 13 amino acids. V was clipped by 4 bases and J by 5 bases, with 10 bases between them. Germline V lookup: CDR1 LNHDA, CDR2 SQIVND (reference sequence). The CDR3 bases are TGTGCCAGTAGTAAAGCGCGGGGAGATACGCAGTATTTT. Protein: CASSKARGDTQYF.

The CDR3 DNA sequence: TGCGCCAGCAGCCAAATGCAATGGGGAGGGAGCGGGGGGTACTACGAGCAGTACTTC. Translation gives CASSQMQWGGSGGYYEQYF. The chain joins TRBV4-1 to TRBJ2-7, with 9 bases matching TRBD2. V shed 2 bases and J 3 bases; nucleotides not matched to a gene: 17. Germline lookup yields CDR1 MGHRA and CDR2 YSYEKL. CDR3 length equals 19 residues.

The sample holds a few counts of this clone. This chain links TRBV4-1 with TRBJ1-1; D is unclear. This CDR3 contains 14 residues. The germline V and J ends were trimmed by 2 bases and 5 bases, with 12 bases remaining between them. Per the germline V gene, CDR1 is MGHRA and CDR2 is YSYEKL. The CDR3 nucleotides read TGCGCCAGCAGCCAACACACATACGGGACTGAAGCTTTCTTT. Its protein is CASSQHTYGTEAFF.

The CDR3 sequence is CASSYGQSSAEAFF. DNA for the CDR3: TGTGCCAGCAGTTATGGGCAGAGTAGTGCTGAAGCTTTCTTT. The chain links TRBV6-5 to TRBJ1-1; unclear D gene. Germline values: CDR1 MNHEY, CDR2 SVGAGI. The CDR3 consists of 14 residues. Trimming left V 3 bases short and J 6 bases short, with 14 bases between.

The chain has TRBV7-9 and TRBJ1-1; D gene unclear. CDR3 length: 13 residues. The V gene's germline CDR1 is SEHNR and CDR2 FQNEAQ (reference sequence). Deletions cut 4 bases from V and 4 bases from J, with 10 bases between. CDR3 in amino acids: CASSSRAGTEAFF. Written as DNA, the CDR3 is TGTGCCAGCAGCTCCCGGGCGGGCACTGAAGCTTTCTTT. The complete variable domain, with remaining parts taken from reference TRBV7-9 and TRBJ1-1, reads DTGVSQNPRHKITKRGQNVTFRCDPISEHNRLYWYRQTLGQGPEFLTYFQNEAQLEKSRLLSDRFSAERPKGSFSTLEIQRTEQGDSAMYLCASSSRAGTEAFFGQGTRLTVV.

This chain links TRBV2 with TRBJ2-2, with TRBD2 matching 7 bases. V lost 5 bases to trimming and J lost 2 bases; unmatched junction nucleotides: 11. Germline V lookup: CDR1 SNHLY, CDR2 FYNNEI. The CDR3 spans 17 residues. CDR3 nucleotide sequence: TGTGCCAGCAGTACCCCTCCCGGGACTACCAACACCGGGGAGCTGTTTTTT. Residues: CASSTPPGTTNTGELFF.

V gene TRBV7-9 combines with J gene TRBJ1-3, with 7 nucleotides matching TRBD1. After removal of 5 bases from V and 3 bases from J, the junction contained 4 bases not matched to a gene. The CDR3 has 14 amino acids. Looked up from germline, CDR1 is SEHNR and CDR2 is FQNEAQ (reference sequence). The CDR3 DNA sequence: TGTGCCAGCAGCCCAAGACAGGGTGGAAACACCATATATTTT. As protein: CASSPRQGGNTIYF.